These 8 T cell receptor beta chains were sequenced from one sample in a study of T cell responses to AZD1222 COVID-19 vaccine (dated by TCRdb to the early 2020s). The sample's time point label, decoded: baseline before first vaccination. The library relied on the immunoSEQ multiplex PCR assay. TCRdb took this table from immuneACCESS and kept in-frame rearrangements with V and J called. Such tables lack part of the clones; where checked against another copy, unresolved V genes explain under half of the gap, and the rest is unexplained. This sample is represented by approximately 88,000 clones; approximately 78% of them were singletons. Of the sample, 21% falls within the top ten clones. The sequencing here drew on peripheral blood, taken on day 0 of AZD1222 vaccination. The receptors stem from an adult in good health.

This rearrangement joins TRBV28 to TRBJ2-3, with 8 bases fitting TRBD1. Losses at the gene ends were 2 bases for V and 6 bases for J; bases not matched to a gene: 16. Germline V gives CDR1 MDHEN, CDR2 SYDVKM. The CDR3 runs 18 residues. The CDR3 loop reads CASSLNGVTGEGWDTQYF. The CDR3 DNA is TGTGCCAGCAGTTTAAACGGAGTGACAGGGGAAGGGTGGGATACGCAGTATTTT.

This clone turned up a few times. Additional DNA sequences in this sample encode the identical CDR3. The CDR3: CASSLIGYEQYF. In DNA form, the CDR3 reads TGCGCCAGCAGCTTGATTGGCTACGAGCAGTACTTC. J is TRBJ2-7 and V is TRBV5-1; no definite D call. The V end was cut by 1 base, the J end by 3 bases, with 5 bases between. The CDR3 covers 12 residues. The germline CDR1 and CDR2 sequences are SGHRS and YFSETQ.

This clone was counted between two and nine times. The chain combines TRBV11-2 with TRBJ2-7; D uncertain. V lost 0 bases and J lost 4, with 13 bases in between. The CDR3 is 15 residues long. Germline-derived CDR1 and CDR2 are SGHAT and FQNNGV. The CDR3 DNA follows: TGTGCCAGCAGCTTAGATCCCAGTATGAAATACGAGCAGTACTTC. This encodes CASSLDPSMKYEQYF.

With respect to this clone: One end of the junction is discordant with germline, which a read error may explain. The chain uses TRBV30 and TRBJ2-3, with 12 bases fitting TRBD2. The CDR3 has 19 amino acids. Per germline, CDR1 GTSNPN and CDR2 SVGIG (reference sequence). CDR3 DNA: TGTGCCTGGAGTGGGGCTAGCGGGAGGGCAAGACGGCGCACGGATACGCAGTATTTT. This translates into CAWSGASGRARRRTDTQYF.

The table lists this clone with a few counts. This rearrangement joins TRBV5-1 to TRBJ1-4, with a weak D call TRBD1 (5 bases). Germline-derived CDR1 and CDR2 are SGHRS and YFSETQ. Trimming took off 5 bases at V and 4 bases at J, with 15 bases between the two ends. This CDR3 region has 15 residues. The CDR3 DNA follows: TGCGCCAGCAGTTCGAGCACAGGTCATAATGAAAAACTGTTTTTT. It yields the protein CASSSSTGHNEKLFF.

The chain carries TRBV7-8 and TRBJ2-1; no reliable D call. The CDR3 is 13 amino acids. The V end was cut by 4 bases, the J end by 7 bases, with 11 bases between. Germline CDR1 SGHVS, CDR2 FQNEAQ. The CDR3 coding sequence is TGTGCCAGCAGCTCCGGCCCACTAAATGAGCAGTTCTTC. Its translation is CASSSGPLNEQFF. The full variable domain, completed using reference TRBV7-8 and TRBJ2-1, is GAGVSQSPRYKVAKRGQDVALRCDPISGHVSLFWYQQALGQGPEFLTYFQNEAQLDKSGLPSDRFFAERPEGSVSTLKIQRTQQEDSAVYLCASSSGPLNEQFFGPGTRLTVL.

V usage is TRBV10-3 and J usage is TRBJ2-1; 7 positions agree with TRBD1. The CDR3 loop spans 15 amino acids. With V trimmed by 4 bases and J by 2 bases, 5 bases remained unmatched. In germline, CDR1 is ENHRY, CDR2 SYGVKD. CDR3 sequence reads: CAISAGQDTYNEQFF. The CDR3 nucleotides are TGTGCCATCAGTGCTGGACAGGATACCTACAATGAGCAGTTCTTC.

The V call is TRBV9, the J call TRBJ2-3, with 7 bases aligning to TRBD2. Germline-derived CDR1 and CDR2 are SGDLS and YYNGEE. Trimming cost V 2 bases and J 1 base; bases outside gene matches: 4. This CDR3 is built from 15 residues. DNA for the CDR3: TGTGCCAGCAGCGTTGGGACTAAACGCACAGATACGCAGTATTTT. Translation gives CASSVGTKRTDTQYF.